This entry lists 12 T cell receptor beta chains sequenced from one sample in a study of shared clonotypes between healthy human individuals. Clones were sequenced by immunoSEQ multiplex PCR, and TCRdb holds only the in-frame ones, with some missing. This sample has about 1.5 million clones; 95% to 99% occur once, and the top ten carry around 0.47%. Material for sequencing was naive CD4+ T cells sorted from blood. Subset noted: CD45RA+ positively selected. The receptors were gathered from a man aged 25-45 years in good health.

Only one count was recorded for this clone. The genes are TRBV9 and TRBJ1-1; D gene ambiguous. The germline gives CDR1 SGDLS, CDR2 YYNGEE. This CDR3 has 14 amino acids. Between the trimmed V and J ends, which lost 5 bases and 0 bases, there was a span of 11 bases. The chain's CDR3 is CASSSQFMNTEAFF. In DNA, the CDR3 is TGTGCCAGCAGTTCCCAGTTCATGAACACTGAAGCTTTCTTT.

The chain is built from TRBV5-1 and TRBJ2-5; D remains ambiguous. Germline V CDR1 and CDR2: SGHRS, YFSETQ. CDR3 length: 14 amino acids. Between the trimmed V and J ends, which lost 0 bases and 2 bases, there was a span of 8 bases. The CDR3 is CASSLDPHQETQYF. The CDR3 DNA sequence: TGCGCCAGCAGCTTGGATCCCCATCAAGAGACCCAGTACTTC.

This clone was recorded a few times. The V gene is TRBV19, the J gene TRBJ1-2; D is uncertain. CDR1 is LNHDA, CDR2 SQIVND, per germline (reference sequence). The CDR3 contains 12 residues. V was pared by 5 bases and J by 4 bases, with 8 bases between. In DNA, the CDR3 is TGTGCCAGTAGTTATCCGTCCTATGGCTACACCTTC. Amino acids: CASSYPSYGYTF.

The rearrangement links TRBV27 to TRBJ2-7; D is ambiguous. CDR3 length: 13 residues. Germline-derived CDR1 and CDR2 are MNHEY and SMNVEV (reference sequence). Trimming cost V 2 bases and J 1 base, with 6 bases left between them. The DNA of the CDR3 is TGTGCCAGCAGTTTAAAAGTGTCCTACGAGCAGTACTTC. It yields the protein CASSLKVSYEQYF.

The chain couples TRBV7-3 to TRBJ2-2; D gene uncertain. V lost 5 bases, J lost 3 bases, and 10 bases lay in between. This CDR3 region has 14 residues. The germline gives CDR1 SGHTA, CDR2 FQGTGA. The CDR3 DNA sequence: TGTGCCAGCAGCCCGCCAGCCCACACCGGGGAGCTGTTTTTT. As protein: CASSPPAHTGELFF.

Details on this clone: One end of the junction does not line up with germline, which may come from a read error. DNA for the CDR3: TGTGCCAGCAGCACTACCTCCGGGACAAATCTGCATTTT. Translation: CASSTTSGTNLHF. The V gene is TRBV13, the J gene TRBJ1-3, with a weak D call TRBD1 (6 bases). The CDR3 is 13 residues long. The germline V gene encodes CDR1 PRHDT and CDR2 FYEKMQ (reference sequence).

V usage is TRBV9 and J usage is TRBJ2-2; TRBD2 agrees at 11 bases. The V gene end was trimmed by 1 base and the J gene end by 6 bases; junction bases not matched to a gene: 2. This CDR3 is 15 amino acids long. Per germline, CDR1 SGDLS and CDR2 YYNGEE. CDR3 coding DNA: TGTGCCAGCAGCGTATGGACTAGCGGGCCCGGGGAGCTGTTTTTT. This sequence encodes CASSVWTSGPGELFF.

The J gene is TRBJ1-2, the V gene TRBV13, with TRBD1 as a possible D gene (6 bases). V lost 4 bases, J lost 7 bases, and 13 bases lay in between. Germline V CDR1 and CDR2: PRHDT, FYEKMQ (reference sequence). CDR3 size: 13 residues. The CDR3 coding sequence is TGTGCCAGCAGCTCCAGGGGCTTTAGTGGCTACACCTTC. Its protein product is CASSSRGFSGYTF.

About this clone: This same CDR3 is encoded by further DNA sequences in the sample. This chain joins TRBV5-1 and TRBJ2-5; D is uncertain. The end of the DNA is better explained by TRBJ2-7, so the J call may be wrong. The germline gives CDR1 SGHRS, CDR2 YFSETQ. The CDR3 loop spans 11 amino acids. Here the CDR3 reads CASSSSYEQYF. The CDR3 DNA is TGCGCCAGCAGCTCATCCTACGAGCAGTACTTC.

V gene TRBV5-1 combines with J gene TRBJ1-2; D unresolved. The CDR3 covers 15 residues. V lost 5 bases and J 4 bases, leaving 18 bases between the germline ends. Germline assignment: CDR1 SGHRS and CDR2 YFSETQ. The CDR3 nucleotides are TGCGCCAGCAGATATAATGCCGGGGAGAGCTATGGCTACACCTTC. Translation: CASRYNAGESYGYTF.

The chain combines TRBV13 with TRBJ2-7; 7 bases are shared with TRBD1. Germline CDR1 reads PRHDT; CDR2 reads FYEKMQ (reference sequence). V was pared by 5 bases and J by 4 bases, with 5 bases of the junction left unmatched. This CDR3 has 13 residues. This CDR3 reads CASSQGQPYEQYF. CDR3 DNA: TGTGCCAGCAGCCAGGGACAGCCTTACGAGCAGTACTTC.

This clone occurred once. The V and J genes are TRBV27 and TRBJ2-1; 13 bases map to TRBD2. The V gene's germline CDR1 is MNHEY and CDR2 SMNVEV (reference sequence). Unmatched junction bases numbered 5, after V lost 5 bases and J lost 7 bases. This CDR3 is built from 15 residues. The CDR3: CASSRLAGGWNEQFF. The DNA for the CDR3 is TGTGCCAGCAGTCGACTAGCGGGAGGATGGAATGAGCAGTTCTTC.